This passage covers 32 T cell receptor beta chains from one sample sequenced in a study of blood T cell repertoires in COVID-19. Generated by immunoSEQ multiplex PCR, the TCRdb table keeps only in-frame clones and is missing some. The sample includes some 82,000 clones, 81% of them seen just once. Sequenced input: peripheral blood. These receptors all stem from a man older than 75 with acute or convalescent COVID-19.

In regard to this clone: Other DNA sequences in this specimen translate into the identical CDR3. V gene TRBV3-1 (or the pseudogene TRBV3-2) combines with J gene TRBJ1-3; D unresolved. V shed 1 base and J shed 2 bases, with 6 bases lying between them. This CDR3 spans 14 amino acids. Germline lookup yields CDR1 LGHDT and CDR2 YNNKEL (reference sequence). The CDR3 nucleotides are TGTGCCAGCAGCCAAGTCCTCCCTGGAAACACCATATATTTT. It yields the protein CASSQVLPGNTIYF.

The chain has TRBV2 and TRBJ2-1; D is possibly TRBD1 (5 bases). Trimming removed 5 bases at V and 2 bases at J, with 10 bases between. Germline V lookup: CDR1 SNHLY, CDR2 FYNNEI. The CDR3 is 14 residues long. Written as DNA, the CDR3 is TGTGCCAGCAGTATTCTGGACACCTACAATGAGCAGTTCTTC. It translates to CASSILDTYNEQFF.

The rearrangement links TRBV5-4 to TRBJ1-6, with TRBD1 matching over 7 bases. Germline V gene sequence: CDR1 SGHNT, CDR2 YYREEE (reference sequence). This CDR3 has 13 amino acids. V lost 4 bases and J lost 10; bases outside the gene matches: 5. CDR3: CASSRDSASPLHF. The CDR3 DNA is TGTGCCAGCAGCCGGGACAGTGCCTCACCCCTCCACTTT.

The chain has TRBV6-5 and TRBJ1-2, with D tentatively TRBD1 (5 bases). Looked up from germline, CDR1 is MNHEY and CDR2 is SVGAGI. The ends were cut back, 7 bases at V and 4 bases at J, with 13 bases in the middle. The length of the CDR3 is 13 residues. The CDR3 coding sequence is TGTGCCAGCAATGGAGGGGTAATCTATGGCTACACCTTC. Translating gives CASNGGVIYGYTF.

The chain is built from TRBV11-2 and TRBJ2-7; D is undetermined. Per germline, CDR1 SGHAT and CDR2 FQNNGV. The ends were cut back, 1 base at V and 0 bases at J, with 7 bases in the middle. The CDR3 length is 14 residues. The CDR3 region has the DNA TGTGCCAGCAGCTTAGCAGAAATCTCCTACGAGCAGTACTTC. This codes for CASSLAEISYEQYF. Filled out from reference TRBV11-2 and TRBJ2-7, the complete variable domain reads EAGVAQSPRYKIIEKRQSVAFWCNPISGHATLYWYQQILGQGPKLLIQFQNNGVVDDSQLPKDRFSAERLKGVDSTLKIQPAKLEDSAVYLCASSLAEISYEQYFGPGTRLTVT.

The rearrangement uses TRBV12-3 or TRBV12-4 and TRBJ2-7, with D perhaps TRBD1 (5 bases). The V end lost 3 bases, the J end lost 6 bases, and 12 bases lay between the germline ends. The CDR3 length is 13 residues. CDR3: CASSLMAGLEQYF. CDR3 sequence (DNA): TGTGCCAGCAGTTTGATGGCAGGGCTCGAGCAGTACTTC.

The V gene is TRBV3-1 (or the pseudogene TRBV3-2), the J gene TRBJ2-1, with 11 bases aligning to TRBD2. The CDR3 runs 14 residues. V shed 3 bases and J 12 bases; nucleotides not matched to a gene: 7. Per germline, CDR1 LGHDT and CDR2 YNNKEL (reference sequence). The CDR3 spells CASSHRLAGSAQFF. The CDR3 DNA follows: TGTGCCAGCAGCCACAGACTAGCGGGGTCGGCGCAGTTCTTC.

The J gene is TRBJ1-1, the V gene TRBV5-4; no reliable D call. The V end was cut by 0 bases, the J end by 0 bases, with 9 bases between. Per the germline V gene, CDR1 is SGHNT and CDR2 is YYREEE (reference sequence). The CDR3 length is 15 residues. This CDR3 reads CASSLGQNMNTEAFF. The CDR3 nucleotides are TGTGCCAGCAGCTTGGGGCAAAACATGAACACTGAAGCTTTCTTT.

The chain uses TRBV24-1 and TRBJ2-2, with D perhaps TRBD1 (5 bases). With 3 bases removed from V and 0 bases from J, the gap between germline ends came to 13 bases. This CDR3 region has 17 residues. CDR1 and CDR2 (germline): KGHDR, SFDVKD. The CDR3 sequence: CATSDITGKSNTGELFF. CDR3 DNA: TGTGCCACCAGTGATATTACAGGAAAATCGAACACCGGGGAGCTGTTTTTT.

The rearrangement links TRBV5-1 to TRBJ1-3; the match to TRBD1 covers 7 bases. The CDR3 loop spans 18 amino acids. After removal of 4 bases from V and 0 bases from J, the junction contained 13 bases not matched to a gene. CDR1 SGHRS and CDR2 YFSETQ come from the germline V gene. The chain's CDR3 is CASSRRGQATISGNTIYF. The CDR3 DNA is TGCGCCAGCAGCCGTCGCGGACAGGCAACGATCTCTGGAAACACCATATATTTT.

This clone was recorded only once. The gene calls are TRBV7-6 and TRBJ2-2; 11 nucleotides agree with TRBD2. CDR1 is SGHVS, CDR2 FNYEAQ, per germline. CDR3 length: 16 amino acids. V shed 0 bases, J shed 4 bases, and the junction held 1 base outside the gene matches. CDR3 residues: CASSLATSGVTGELFF. The CDR3, as DNA: TGTGCCAGCAGCTTAGCGACTAGCGGGGTCACCGGGGAGCTGTTTTTT. Supplemented by reference TRBV7-6 and TRBJ2-2, the full variable domain reads GAGVSQSPRYKVTKRGQDVALRCDPISGHVSLYWYRQALGQGPEFLTYFNYEAQQDKSGLPNDRFSAERPEGSISTLTIQRTEQRDSAMYRCASSLATSGVTGELFFGEGSRLTVL.

Remarks on this clone: In the same sample, other DNA sequences code for this CDR3. This chain connects TRBV5-1 to TRBJ1-1, with 8 bases matching TRBD1. The V segment lost 2 bases and the J segment 2 bases; nucleotides outside the gene matches: 2. Germline V CDR1 and CDR2: SGHRS, YFSETQ. The CDR3 has 14 residues. CDR3 loop: CASSLQGGNTEAFF. The CDR3 DNA reads as TGCGCCAGCAGCTTACAGGGGGGTAACACTGAAGCTTTCTTT.

This chain connects TRBV3-1 (or the pseudogene TRBV3-2) to TRBJ2-2; the D gene is possibly TRBD1 (5 bases). Trimming removed 5 bases at V and 5 bases at J, with 9 bases between. CDR3 length: 13 amino acids. Per germline, CDR1 LGHDT and CDR2 YNNKEL (reference sequence). CDR3: CASSRGTTGELFF. The CDR3 nucleotides read TGTGCCAGCAGCAGGGGTACGACCGGGGAGCTGTTTTTT.

The V gene is TRBV6-5, the J gene TRBJ2-1, with D maybe TRBD1 (5 bases). Looked up from germline, CDR1 is MNHEY and CDR2 is SVGAGI. Trimming stripped 7 bases from V and 13 bases from J, with 20 bases between. The CDR3 extends over 13 amino acids. The CDR3 protein is CASIDRDGMKQFF. The DNA for the CDR3 is TGTGCCAGCATCGACAGAGATGGCATGAAACAGTTCTTC.

V and J are TRBV7-3 and TRBJ2-5; tentative D call: TRBD1 (6 bases). This CDR3 region has 15 residues. Germline-derived CDR1 and CDR2 are SGHTA and FQGTGA. V was cut by 2 bases and J by 1 base, with 11 bases left in between. Here the CDR3 reads CASSLGGSSQETQYF. The CDR3 nucleotides read TGTGCCAGCAGCTTAGGGGGCTCCAGCCAAGAGACCCAGTACTTC.

This clone turned up a few times. The V gene is TRBV15, the J gene TRBJ2-5, with D hard to call. The V end was cut by 0 bases, the J end by 2 bases, with 10 bases between. This CDR3 has 15 amino acids. In germline, CDR1 is LNHNV, CDR2 YYDKDF (reference sequence). In DNA form, the CDR3 reads TGTGCCACCAGCAGAGATCTCCCCACACAAGAGACCCAGTACTTC. This gives the protein CATSRDLPTQETQYF.

This sequence joins TRBV11-3 and TRBJ2-3; D is unresolved. This CDR3 has 14 amino acids. Deletions cut 1 base from V and 0 bases from J, with 5 bases between. Germline values: CDR1 SGHNT, CDR2 YENEEA. CDR3 nucleotide sequence: TGTGCCAGCAGCTTAGGTTCTAGCACAGATACGCAGTATTTT. The encoded protein is CASSLGSSTDTQYF.

The chain links TRBV7-9 to TRBJ2-2; 8 nucleotides match TRBD1. Germline values: CDR1 SEHNR, CDR2 FQNEAQ (reference sequence). There are 16 residues in the CDR3. The trim removed 4 bases at V and 4 bases at J, leaving 8 bases unmatched. The CDR3 is CASSYPLDRATGELFF. DNA for the CDR3: TGTGCCAGCAGCTACCCCCTGGACAGGGCCACCGGGGAGCTGTTTTTT.

This chain links TRBV5-1 with TRBJ1-6; TRBD1 matches at 7 bases. Trimming removed 4 bases from V and 6 bases from J; junction bases left unmatched: 7. Germline V lookup: CDR1 SGHRS, CDR2 YFSETQ. CDR3 length: 15 residues. The CDR3, as DNA: TGCGCCAGCAGCGGGCGGGACAGTGCTAATTCACCCCTCCACTTT. The encoded protein is CASSGRDSANSPLHF.

The chain joins TRBV10-3 to TRBJ2-1; 9 nucleotides align to TRBD2. The CDR3 extends over 14 amino acids. The junction had 4 bases not matched to a gene; V was cut back by 5 bases and J by 5 bases. In germline, CDR1 is ENHRY, CDR2 SYGVKD. CDR3 nucleotide sequence: TGTGCCATCAGTTGGACTAGCGCAGACAATGAGCAGTTCTTC. Translating gives CAISWTSADNEQFF.

The V and J genes are TRBV2 and TRBJ1-1; tentative D call: TRBD1 (6 bases). CDR3 length equals 15 residues. Germline loops: CDR1 SNHLY, CDR2 FYNNEI. V lost 10 bases and J lost 7, with 25 bases in between. CDR3 amino acids: CAILQLVGQGNEAFF. CDR3 nucleotide sequence: TGTGCCATCTTACAGTTAGTTGGGCAGGGGAATGAAGCTTTCTTT. Full variable domain (remainder filled in from reference TRBV2 and TRBJ1-1): EPEVTQTPSHQVTQMGQEVILRCVPISNHLYFYWYRQILGQKVEFLVSFYNNEISEKSEIFDDQFSVERPDGSNFTLKIRSTKLEDSAMYFCAILQLVGQGNEAFFGQGTRLTVV.

The chain joins TRBV20-1 to TRBJ2-7; maybe TRBD1 (6 bases). The CDR3 spans 11 residues. Trimming took 8 bases from V and 5 from J, leaving 13 bases between them. Per germline, CDR1 DFQATT and CDR2 SNEGSKA (reference sequence). The CDR3: CSFLAGDEQYF. DNA for the CDR3: TGCAGTTTCTTGGCAGGGGACGAGCAGTACTTC.

The J gene is TRBJ1-1, the V gene TRBV28; TRBD1 matches at 7 bases. The CDR3 length is 13 residues. The V and J ends lost 9 bases and 1 base, in that order; junction bases with no gene match: 5. The germline gives CDR1 MDHEN, CDR2 SYDVKM. CDR3 sequence: CASTGQPNTEAFF. The CDR3 coding sequence is TGTGCCAGTACGGGACAGCCGAACACTGAAGCTTTCTTT.

The CDR3 nucleotides are TGTGCCAGCAGCCTACGCTCGGGGTGGCGAGCAGATACGCAGTATTTT. Amino acids: CASSLRSGWRADTQYF. The rearrangement links TRBV7-2 to TRBJ2-3; the D gene is possibly TRBD2 (5 bases). Germline V lookup: CDR1 SGHTA, CDR2 FQGNSA. CDR3 length: 16 amino acids. V shed 5 bases and J shed 4 bases, with 19 bases lying between them.

The V gene is TRBV6-5, the J gene TRBJ2-1, with a possible D match to TRBD1 (6 bases). There are 15 residues in the CDR3. With 4 bases removed from V and 7 bases from J, the gap between germline ends came to 17 bases. The germline V gene encodes CDR1 MNHEY and CDR2 SVGAGI. CDR3 in DNA: TGTGCCAGCAGTTTACAGGGATTTTCGGAAAATGAGCAGTTCTTC. Residues: CASSLQGFSENEQFF.

The CDR3: CASSDRGRLNTEAFF. CDR3 nucleotide sequence: TGTGCCAGTAGTGACAGGGGGCGGTTGAACACTGAAGCTTTCTTT. This chain links TRBV19 with TRBJ1-1; 10 bases align to TRBD1. Germline CDR1 is LNHDA and CDR2 is SQIVND (reference sequence). V trimming: 5 bases; J trimming: 0 bases; junction bases outside the gene matches: 3. The CDR3 runs 15 residues.

The chain joins TRBV15 to TRBJ1-5; D may be TRBD1 (5 bases). The length of the CDR3 is 17 residues. The ends were cut back, 0 bases at V and 3 bases at J, with 15 bases in the middle. The germline CDR1 and CDR2 sequences are LNHNV and YYDKDF (reference sequence). Here the CDR3 DNA reads TGTGCCACCAGCAGAGATCCCGACAGAAGTCACAATCAGCCCCAGCATTTT. Encoded protein: CATSRDPDRSHNQPQHF.

The chain links TRBV5-1 to TRBJ1-6, with D perhaps TRBD1 (5 bases). Germline lookup yields CDR1 SGHRS and CDR2 YFSETQ. With 2 bases removed from V and 1 base from J, the gap between germline ends came to 10 bases. This CDR3 has 16 residues. The chain's CDR3 is CASSFGGSSYNSPLHF. CDR3 nucleotides: TGCGCCAGCAGCTTCGGGGGGAGTTCCTATAATTCACCCCTCCACTTT.

The chain recombines TRBV5-1 with TRBJ2-5; TRBD2 agrees at 7 bases. The CDR3 has 13 amino acids. Germline loops: CDR1 SGHRS, CDR2 YFSETQ. Trimming at V came to 3 bases and at J to 4 bases, leaving 3 bases not matched to a gene. The CDR3 nucleotides read TGCGCCAGCAGCTGGTCGGGGGGAGAGACCCAGTACTTC. It is translated as CASSWSGGETQYF.

The chain employs TRBV29-1 and TRBJ2-5, with D possibly being TRBD2 (5 bases). CDR3 length: 11 amino acids. Trimming shortened V by 5 bases and J by 4 bases, and 8 bases separated the two germline ends. The germline V gene has CDR1 SQVTM and CDR2 ANQGSEA. The CDR3 spells CSVSSTETQYF. In nucleotides, the CDR3 is TGCAGCGTTTCTAGCACAGAGACCCAGTACTTC.

The chain carries TRBV2 and TRBJ2-2; TRBD2 matches 7 bases. V shed 2 bases, J shed 7 bases, and the junction held 10 bases outside the gene matches. Germline lookup yields CDR1 SNHLY and CDR2 FYNNEI. The CDR3 consists of 16 residues. This CDR3 reads CASSEMASGLIGELFF. The CDR3 region has the DNA TGTGCCAGCAGTGAAATGGCTAGCGGACTCATCGGGGAGCTGTTTTTT. The variable domain in full, completed from reference TRBV2 and TRBJ2-2, reads EPEVTQTPSHQVTQMGQEVILRCVPISNHLYFYWYRQILGQKVEFLVSFYNNEISEKSEIFDDQFSVERPDGSNFTLKIRSTKLEDSAMYFCASSEMASGLIGELFFGEGSRLTVL.

Here the CDR3 reads CASSPGQGNNEQFF. The DNA of the CDR3 is TGTGCCAGCTCACCCGGACAGGGGAACAATGAGCAGTTCTTC. The V call is TRBV18, the J call TRBJ2-1; 9 nucleotides match TRBD1. The CDR3 loop spans 14 amino acids. Unmatched junction bases numbered 2, after V lost 3 bases and J lost 5 bases. The V gene's germline CDR1 is KGHSH and CDR2 LQKENI.